Given below is one T cell receptor (beta chain) in context. Antigen specificity is unknown. Generated by immunoSEQ multiplex PCR, the TCRdb table keeps only in-frame clones and is missing some. This sample has 300,000 to 350,000 clones, with roughly 87% found just once. This record comes from a study of cytomegalovirus exposure and HLA in healthy donors. The wider study: It was reported in a later analysis that the same platform had been used for the roughly 130 validation repertoires as for the approximately 730 first-cohort repertoires.

Germline V gene sequence: CDR1 MRHNA, CDR2 SNTAGT. This CDR3 contains 13 residues. Trimming took off 0 bases at V and 5 bases at J, with 4 bases between the two ends. Study findings and constraints: According to reports, the classifier identified cytomegalovirus status with high specificity and sensitivity.

Among the 90 to 150 subjects of the validation cohort, separate from the roughly 670-subject first cohort, were the donors. Specimen: PBMCs. This clonotype was sampled from a man aged 25-45 years in good health and CMV-seronegative. The chain carries TRBV6-4 and TRBJ2-2; D gene uncertain. The CDR3 loop is CASSDSATGELFF. CDR3 DNA: TGTGCCAGCAGTGACTCAGCGACCGGGGAGCTGTTTTTT.